A selection of T cell receptor beta chains follows, all from one sample in a study of beta chain features in type 1 diabetes. The protocol was immunoSEQ multiplex PCR, while the TCRdb copy is restricted to in-frame clones and leaves out a portion. The sample yields approximately 90,000 clones, roughly 31% seen once. The sequencing input was stem cell memory CD4+ T cells from blood. The source is a young woman in good health. CDR3s include the opening cysteine and the closing phenylalanine or tryptophan. The order of the fields is J gene, V gene, D gene, clone size, CDR3 protein, CDR3 DNA. D genes are given only for firm matches. Clone size is shown for a subset of rows, as once, few, many or a class of expanded clone.

TRBJ2-5,TRBV19,TRBD2,NA,CASSQRASGNQETQYF,TGTGCCAGTAGCCAGAGGGCTAGCGGGAACCAAGAGACCCAGTACTTC
TRBJ2-7,TRBV7-9,TRBD2,few,CASSPPGLAGNEQYF,TGTGCCAGCAGCCCCCCGGGACTAGCGGGAAACGAGCAGTACTTC
TRBJ1-1,TRBV7-9,TRBD1,few,CASSLTGQANTEAFF,TGTGCCAGCAGCTTAACCGGACAGGCAAACACTGAAGCTTTCTTT
TRBJ1-6,TRBV5-1,TRBD1,once,CASSLGGQGNNSPLHF,TGCGCCAGCAGCTTGGGGGGACAGGGAAACAATTCACCCCTCCACTTT
TRBJ2-2,TRBV10-3,NA,NA,CAISEATTTGELFF,TGTGCCATCAGTGAGGCCACTACCACCGGGGAGCTGTTTTTT
TRBJ2-7,TRBV7-2,NA,few,CASSFYRSSYEQYF,TGTGCCAGCAGCTTTTACCGGAGCTCCTACGAGCAGTACTTC
TRBJ1-2,TRBV27,NA,NA,CASSFKDRPNYGYTF,TGTGCCAGCAGTTTTAAGGACAGACCTAACTATGGCTACACCTTC
TRBJ1-1,TRBV7-2,TRBD1,NA,CASSLMGTGLNTEAFF,TGTGCCAGCAGCTTAATGGGGACAGGTTTGAACACTGAAGCTTTCTTT
TRBJ2-6,TRBV7-2,NA,many,CASSVDSSGANVLTF,TGTGCCAGCAGCGTTGACAGCTCTGGGGCCAACGTCCTGACTTTC
TRBJ2-5,TRBV6-5,TRBD2,once,CASRLGLAGEQYF,TGTGCCAGCAGGCTAGGACTAGCGGGGGAGCAGTACTTC
TRBJ1-2,TRBV27,NA,NA,CASSSQGHGYTF,TGTGCCAGCAGTTCTCAGGGGCATGGCTACACCTTC
TRBJ1-5,TRBV30,NA,NA,CAWSVTDNQPQHF,TGTGCCTGGAGTGTGACAGACAATCAGCCCCAGCATTTT
TRBJ2-3,TRBV5-1,NA,NA,CASSSRVEVTDTQYF,TGCGCCAGCAGTAGCCGGGTGGAAGTGACAGATACGCAGTATTTT
TRBJ2-7,TRBV11-3,NA,few,CASSSSFAAYYEQYF,TGTGCCAGCAGCTCCTCCTTTGCGGCTTACTACGAGCAGTACTTC
TRBJ1-2,TRBV7-2,NA,NA,CASSFSRSNWGDGYTF,TGTGCCAGCAGCTTCTCTCGGTCCAACTGGGGAGATGGCTACACCTTC
TRBJ2-2,TRBV7-9,TRBD2,NA,CASSTSSGRMTGELFF,TGTGCCAGCAGCACCTCTAGCGGGAGGATGACCGGGGAGCTGTTTTTT
TRBJ1-2,TRBV19,TRBD1,NA,CASSMGQERVYGYTF,TGTGCCAGTAGTATGGGACAGGAAAGGGTCTATGGCTACACCTTC
TRBJ2-1,TRBV5-1,NA,few,CASSLLNSYNEQFF,TGCGCCAGCAGCTTGTTAAACAGCTACAATGAGCAGTTCTTC
TRBJ2-7,TRBV7-9,NA,few,CASTLSGQSYEQYF,TGTGCCAGCACCCTGAGCGGGCAATCCTACGAGCAGTACTTC
TRBJ2-7,TRBV7-9,TRBD1,few,CASSLGTGAYEQYF,TGTGCCAGCAGCTTAGGAACAGGGGCCTACGAGCAGTACTTC
TRBJ2-1,TRBV5-4,NA,NA,CASSLGGLGMTTEQFF,TGTGCCAGCAGCTTGGGGGGACTGGGTATGACTACTGAGCAGTTCTTC
TRBJ2-3,TRBV10-3,TRBD1,NA,CAISERGGGRQASTDTQYF,TGTGCCATCAGTGAGCGAGGGGGCGGCCGACAAGCTAGCACAGATACGCAGTATTTT
TRBJ2-2,TRBV28,NA,NA,CASNPSVGGTGELFF,TGTGCCAGCAACCCTAGCGTCGGTGGAACCGGGGAGCTGTTTTTT
TRBJ2-3,TRBV29-1,NA,NA,CSYGGSTDTQYF,TGCAGCTACGGGGGAAGCACAGATACGCAGTATTTT
TRBJ1-1,TRBV7-9,NA,few,CASSLATGGNTEAFF,TGTGCCAGCAGCTTAGCTACGGGGGGGAACACTGAAGCTTTCTTT
TRBJ2-7,TRBV5-1,NA,NA,CASSLGEPSYEQYF,TGCGCCAGCAGCTTGGGGGAGCCCTCCTACGAGCAGTACTTC
TRBJ1-1,TRBV4-2,NA,few,CASSQEQGNTEAFF,TGTGCCAGCAGCCAAGAGCAGGGGAATACTGAAGCTTTCTTT
TRBJ2-7,TRBV29-1,TRBD1,many,CSVVWTGKSYEQYF,TGCAGCGTTGTGTGGACAGGGAAGTCCTACGAGCAGTACTTC
TRBJ2-5,TRBV5-4,NA,few,CASSSSGGVQETQYF,TGTGCCAGCAGCTCAAGCGGAGGGGTTCAAGAGACCCAGTACTTC
TRBJ2-5,TRBV5-1,TRBD2,few,CASRPGLAGGRGETQYF,TGCGCCAGCAGACCGGGACTAGCGGGAGGAAGGGGAGAGACCCAGTACTTC
TRBJ2-3,TRBV11-1,TRBD2,few,CASSLTSGFTDTQYF,TGTGCCAGCAGCTTAACTAGCGGATTCACAGATACGCAGTATTTT
TRBJ2-3,TRBV7-2,NA,NA,CASSPIPPDTQYF,TGTGCCAGCAGCCCCATCCCCCCAGATACGCAGTATTTT
TRBJ2-2,TRBV14,NA,NA,CASSVEYGQFRYTGELFF,TGTGCCAGCAGCGTGGAGTACGGACAGTTTAGGTACACCGGGGAGCTGTTTTTT
TRBJ2-3,TRBV5-1,TRBD2,NA,CASRVLAGEGTDTQYF,TGCGCCAGCAGGGTACTAGCGGGAGAGGGCACAGATACGCAGTATTTT
TRBJ1-1,TRBV19,NA,few,CASTARGEAFF,TGTGCCAGTACTGCAAGGGGTGAAGCTTTCTTT
TRBJ1-2,TRBV18,NA,NA,CASSPSRGNYGYTF,TGTGCCAGCTCACCAAGCAGGGGAAACTATGGCTACACCTTC
TRBJ1-1,TRBV5-1,TRBD1,few,CASSRRDRGVPEAFF,TGCGCCAGCAGCCGAAGGGACAGGGGGGTCCCTGAAGCTTTCTTT
TRBJ1-2,TRBV11-2,NA,NA,CASRKPGHSQGYTF,TGTGCCAGCAGGAAACCGGGACACTCACAAGGCTACACCTTC
TRBJ1-1,TRBV9,TRBD1,many,CASSALDRVLTEAFF,TGTGCCAGCAGCGCCTTGGACAGGGTGTTGACTGAAGCTTTCTTT
TRBJ2-7,TRBV18,TRBD2,NA,CASSPPAGGFYEQYF,TGTGCCAGCTCACCACCGGCGGGGGGCTTCTACGAGCAGTACTTC
TRBJ1-2,TRBV7-2,NA,NA,CASSLGIQGAYGYTF,TGTGCCAGCAGCTTAGGGATACAGGGTGCCTATGGCTACACCTTC
TRBJ1-2,TRBV7-2,NA,NA,CASSYIRQASRYGYTF,TGTGCCAGCAGCTATATCCGACAGGCATCTAGGTATGGCTACACCTTC
TRBJ2-3,TRBV30,TRBD2,few,CAWPTSGVTDTQYF,TGTGCCTGGCCGACTAGCGGGGTTACAGATACGCAGTATTTT
TRBJ2-1,TRBV11-3,TRBD2,few,CASSLGTRSSYNEQFF,TGTGCCAGCAGCTTAGGGACTAGAAGCTCCTACAATGAGCAGTTCTTC
TRBJ2-3,TRBV7-9,TRBD2,few,CASSFGLDADTQYF,TGTGCCAGCAGCTTTGGACTAGACGCAGATACGCAGTATTTT
TRBJ2-7,TRBV2,NA,few,CASNLYSSYEQYF,TGTGCCAGCAACCTTTATAGCTCCTACGAGCAGTACTTC
TRBJ2-1,TRBV6-4,TRBD1,NA,CASSDAGTADNEQFF,TGTGCCAGCAGTGACGCCGGGACAGCCGATAATGAGCAGTTCTTC
TRBJ1-4,TRBV7-2,TRBD1,few,CASSYRDSNEKLFF,TGTGCCAGCAGCTACCGGGACAGTAATGAAAAACTGTTTTTT
TRBJ2-1,TRBV29-1,TRBD2,few,CSVDGLAGVYNEQFF,TGCAGCGTTGATGGACTAGCGGGGGTGTACAATGAGCAGTTCTTC
TRBJ1-3,TRBV9,TRBD1,NA,CASSDRTGRLSGNTIYF,TGTGCCAGCAGCGACCGGACAGGGCGGTTGAGTGGAAACACCATATATTTT
TRBJ2-1,TRBV6-5,NA,NA,CASSYVAWGGEQFF,TGTGCCAGCAGTTATGTAGCCTGGGGCGGTGAGCAGTTCTTC
TRBJ1-1,TRBV5-4,NA,NA,CASSYDRNTEAFF,TGTGCCAGCAGTTACGACAGGAACACTGAAGCTTTCTTT
TRBJ2-4,TRBV7-3,NA,few,CASRSDGGAKNIQYF,TGTGCCAGCAGGTCCGATGGGGGCGCGAAAAACATTCAGTACTTC